Each of the 12 T cell receptor beta chains below was sequenced from the same sample in a study of blood T cell repertoires in COVID-19. Sequencing was performed with immunoSEQ multiplex PCR; in TCRdb, only in-frame clones are kept and a portion is missing. The repertoire consists of around 99,000 clones, with around 80% occurring once and the leading ten covering roughly 8.2%. The specimen was peripheral blood. These receptors were obtained from a woman aged 80 or older with active or convalescent COVID-19.

The chain employs TRBV18 and TRBJ2-1, with D possibly matching TRBD1 (6 bases). Germline CDR1 KGHSH, CDR2 LQKENI. Deletions cut 1 base from V and 10 bases from J, with 11 bases between. CDR3 size: 13 residues. The DNA for the CDR3 is TGTGCCAGCTCACCACAAGGACAGCGAGAGCAGTTCTTC. Amino acid sequence: CASSPQGQREQFF. The full variable domain, with the rest looked up from reference TRBV18 and TRBJ2-1, is NAGVMQNPRHLVRRRGQEARLRCSPMKGHSHVYWYRQLPEEGLKFMVYLQKENIIDESGMPKERFSAEFPKEGPSILRIQQVVRGDSAAYFCASSPQGQREQFFGPGTRLTVL.

This clone was seen ten or more times. The gene calls are TRBV19 and TRBJ2-6, with unresolved D. The CDR3 covers 14 residues. The germline gives CDR1 LNHDA, CDR2 SQIVND (reference sequence). Trimming took off 5 bases at V and 0 bases at J, with 5 bases between the two ends. This CDR3 is CASSPFSGANVLTF. CDR3 in DNA: TGTGCCAGTAGTCCGTTCTCTGGGGCCAACGTCCTGACTTTC.

The CDR3 sequence: CASSFPVWRGLSPIGEQFF. The CDR3 nucleotides are TGTGCCAGCAGCTTTCCCGTCTGGAGGGGGCTATCCCCAATTGGTGAGCAGTTCTTC. The chain couples TRBV7-9 to TRBJ2-1, with TRBD1 as a possible D gene (7 bases). The CDR3 has 19 residues. V was pared by 3 bases and J by 9 bases, with 30 bases between. Looked up from germline, CDR1 is SEHNR and CDR2 is FQNEAQ (reference sequence).

J is TRBJ2-1 and V is TRBV3-1 (or the pseudogene TRBV3-2); maybe TRBD2 (5 bases). Germline V gene sequence: CDR1 LGHDT, CDR2 YNNKEL (reference sequence). V was trimmed by 4 bases and J by 5 bases, leaving 12 bases between them. The CDR3 covers 14 residues. CDR3: CASSLGRGNNEQFF. The CDR3 DNA reads as TGTGCCAGCAGCCTGGGTCGGGGAAACAATGAGCAGTTCTTC.

V gene TRBV5-8 combines with J gene TRBJ2-7; 7 bases are a match to TRBD2. Germline loops: CDR1 SGHTS, CDR2 YDEGEE. V gave up 3 bases and J gave up 1 base; unmatched junction bases: 13. This CDR3 region has 17 residues. CDR3 region: CASSYPLGVGRSYEQYF. The CDR3 bases are TGTGCCAGCAGCTACCCACTAGGGGTCGGGAGGTCCTACGAGCAGTACTTC. Combining the CDR3 with reference TRBV5-8 and TRBJ2-7 gives the whole variable domain EAGVTQSPTHLIKTRGQQATLRCSPISGHTSVYWYQQALGLGLQFLLWYDEGEERNRGNFPPRFSGRQFPNYSSELNVNALELEDSALYLCASSYPLGVGRSYEQYFGPGTRLTVT.

The chain combines TRBV19 with TRBJ2-1; a weak D match, TRBD2 (6 bases). This CDR3 contains 16 residues. V dropped 2 bases and J dropped 0 bases, with 11 bases sitting between them. Germline CDR1 LNHDA, CDR2 SQIVND (reference sequence). CDR3 DNA: TGTGCCAGTAGTATAAATTCGGGGGTCTCCTACAATGAGCAGTTCTTC. Translating gives CASSINSGVSYNEQFF.

This clone was observed once. V usage is TRBV20-1 and J usage is TRBJ2-7; D remains unclear. The CDR3 runs to 11 residues. Per germline, CDR1 DFQATT and CDR2 SNEGSKA (reference sequence). Trimming left V 7 bases short and J 4 bases short, with 11 bases between. The CDR3 DNA sequence: TGCAGTGGGAGAAAGGCGTACGAGCAGTACTTC. This sequence encodes CSGRKAYEQYF.

V usage is TRBV28 and J usage is TRBJ1-1, with 8 bases identical to TRBD1. Germline assignment: CDR1 MDHEN and CDR2 SYDVKM. The CDR3 has 16 amino acids. Unmatched junction bases numbered 9, after V lost 6 bases and J lost 0 bases. CDR3 DNA: TGTGCCAGCAGACCACAGGGGGTGGGATTGAACACTGAAGCTTTCTTT. It specifies CASRPQGVGLNTEAFF.

This clone was detected only a few times. This chain joins TRBV10-3 and TRBJ2-3, with 8 bases identical to TRBD2. The CDR3 is made up of 15 amino acids. After removal of 3 bases from V and 5 bases from J, the junction contained 7 bases not matched to a gene. Germline CDR1 and CDR2: ENHRY and SYGVKD. CDR3 in amino acids: CAISEPAGEVDTQYF. CDR3 DNA: TGTGCCATCAGTGAACCAGCGGGAGAGGTAGATACGCAGTATTTT.

This clone was recorded only once. The chain uses TRBV19 and TRBJ2-1, with a weak D call TRBD2 (5 bases). CDR1 and CDR2 (germline): LNHDA, SQIVND (reference sequence). Trimming removed 6 bases from V and 3 bases from J, with 15 bases in between. The CDR3 contains 15 residues. CDR3 residues: CASRGREPIYNEQFF. The CDR3 DNA sequence: TGTGCCAGTAGAGGAAGGGAGCCGATCTACAATGAGCAGTTCTTC.

The chain uses TRBV7-9 and TRBJ2-2, with 7 positions matching TRBD1. Germline CDR1 SEHNR, CDR2 FQNEAQ (reference sequence). Losses at the gene ends were 5 bases for V and 6 bases for J; bases not matched to a gene: 9. The CDR3 runs 15 residues. CDR3 amino acids: CASSERQGQAGELFF. The DNA of the CDR3 is TGTGCCAGCAGCGAAAGACAGGGACAAGCCGGGGAGCTGTTTTTT.

The J gene is TRBJ1-1, the V gene TRBV12-1. TRBV12-1 is tagged as a pseudogene. The CDR3 is 11 residues long. This CDR3 reads CARPEVTEAFF. Written as DNA, the CDR3 is TGTGCCAGGCCCGAGGTGACTGAAGCTTTCTTT.